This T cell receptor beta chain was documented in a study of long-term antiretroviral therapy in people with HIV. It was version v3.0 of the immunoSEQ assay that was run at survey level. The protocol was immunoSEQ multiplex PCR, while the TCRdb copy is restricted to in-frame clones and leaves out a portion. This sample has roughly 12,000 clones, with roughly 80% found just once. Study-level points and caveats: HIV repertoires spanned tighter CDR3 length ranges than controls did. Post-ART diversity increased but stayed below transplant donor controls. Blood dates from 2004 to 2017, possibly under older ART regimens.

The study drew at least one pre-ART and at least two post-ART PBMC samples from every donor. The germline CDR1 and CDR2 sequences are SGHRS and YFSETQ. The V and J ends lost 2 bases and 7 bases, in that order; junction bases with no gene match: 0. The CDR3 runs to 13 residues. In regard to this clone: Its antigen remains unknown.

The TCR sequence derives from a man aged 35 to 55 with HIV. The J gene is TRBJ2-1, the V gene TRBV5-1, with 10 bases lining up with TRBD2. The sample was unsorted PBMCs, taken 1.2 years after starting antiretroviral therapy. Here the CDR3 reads CASSLAGGNEQFF. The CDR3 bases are TGCGCCAGCAGCTTAGCGGGGGGGAATGAGCAGTTCTTC.